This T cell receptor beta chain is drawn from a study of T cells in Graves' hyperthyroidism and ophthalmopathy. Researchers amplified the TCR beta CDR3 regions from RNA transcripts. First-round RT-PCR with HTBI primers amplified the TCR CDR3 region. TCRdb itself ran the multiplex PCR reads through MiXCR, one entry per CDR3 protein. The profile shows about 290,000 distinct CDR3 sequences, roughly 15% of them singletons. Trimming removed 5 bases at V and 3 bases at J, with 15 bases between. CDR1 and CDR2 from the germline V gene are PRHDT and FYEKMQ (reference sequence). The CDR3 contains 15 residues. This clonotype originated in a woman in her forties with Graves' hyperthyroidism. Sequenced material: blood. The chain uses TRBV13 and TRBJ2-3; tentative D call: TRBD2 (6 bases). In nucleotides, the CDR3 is TGTGCCAGCAGCGCATTCAGGGAGGATACAGATACGCAGTATTTT. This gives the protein CASSAFREDTDTQYF.